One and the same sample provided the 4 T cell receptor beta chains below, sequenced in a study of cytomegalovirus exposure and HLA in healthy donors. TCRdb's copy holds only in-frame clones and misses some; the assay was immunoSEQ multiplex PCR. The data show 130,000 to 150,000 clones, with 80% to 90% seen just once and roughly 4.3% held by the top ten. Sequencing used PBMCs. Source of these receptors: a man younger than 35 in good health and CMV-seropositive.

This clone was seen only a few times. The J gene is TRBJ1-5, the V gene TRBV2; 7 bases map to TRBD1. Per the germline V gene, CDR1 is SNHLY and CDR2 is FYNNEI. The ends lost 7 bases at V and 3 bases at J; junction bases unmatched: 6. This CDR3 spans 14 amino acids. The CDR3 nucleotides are TGTGCCAGCATGAGGGACAGTTCCAATCAGCCCCAGCATTTT. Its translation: CASMRDSSNQPQHF.

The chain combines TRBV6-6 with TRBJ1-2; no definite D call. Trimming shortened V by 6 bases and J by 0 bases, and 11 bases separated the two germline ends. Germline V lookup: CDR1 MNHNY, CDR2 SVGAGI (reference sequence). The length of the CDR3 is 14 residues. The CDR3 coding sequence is TGTGCCAGCAGGACCGCCCAGGCTAACTATGGCTACACCTTC. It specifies CASRTAQANYGYTF.

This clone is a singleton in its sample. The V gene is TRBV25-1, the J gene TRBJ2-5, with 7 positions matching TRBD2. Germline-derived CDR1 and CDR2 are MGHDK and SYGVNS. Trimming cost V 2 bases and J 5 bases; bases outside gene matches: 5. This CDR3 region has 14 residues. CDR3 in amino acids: CASSEPREGETQYF. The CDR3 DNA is TGTGCCAGCAGTGAACCTAGGGAGGGGGAGACCCAGTACTTC.

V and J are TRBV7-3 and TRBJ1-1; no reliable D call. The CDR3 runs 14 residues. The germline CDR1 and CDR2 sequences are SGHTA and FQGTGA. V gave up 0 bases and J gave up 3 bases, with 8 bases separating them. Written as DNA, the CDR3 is TGTGCCAGCAGCTTAACCCGGGAGGACACTGAAGCTTTCTTT. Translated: CASSLTREDTEAFF.